A selection of T cell receptor beta chains follows, all from one sample in a study of cytomegalovirus exposure and HLA in healthy donors. Libraries were prepared by immunoSEQ multiplex PCR; TCRdb keeps only in-frame clonotypes and omits some of them. The sample includes some 130,000 clones, about 80% of them seen just once. The sequenced sample was PBMCs. Every receptor here comes from a woman aged 50 to 60 in good health and CMV-seronegative. Both conserved end residues are part of each CDR3. The order of the fields is CDR3 DNA, CDR3 protein, V gene, clone size, J gene, D gene. D genes are given only for firm matches. The size field is filled for only some rows; it gives once, few, many or a size class.

TGTGCCTGGAGTGTTAGGGCAGGGGGTGAAAAACTGTTTTTT,CAWSVRAGGEKLFF,TRBV30,-,TRBJ1-4,TRBD1
TGTGCCAGTAGTCAGACTAGCGGGATCGGAGATACGCAGTATTTT,CASSQTSGIGDTQYF,TRBV19,-,TRBJ2-3,TRBD2
TGTGCCAGCAGCGTACTAGTTCGCACAGATACGCAGTATTTT,CASSVLVRTDTQYF,TRBV9,-,TRBJ2-3,-
TGTGCCAGCATCCCCCAGAGGACAGGTATGAACACTGAAGCTTTCTTT,CASIPQRTGMNTEAFF,TRBV27,-,TRBJ1-1,TRBD1
TGTGCCAGCAGTTTAGTCTGGCAGGAGACCCAGTACTTC,CASSLVWQETQYF,TRBV27,-,TRBJ2-5,-
TGCAGCGTTGAAGGAGGGAACACTGAAGCTTTCTTT,CSVEGGNTEAFF,TRBV29-1,few,TRBJ1-1,-
TGTGCCAGCGGGGGACAGAGCTTTAATGAAAAACTGTTTTTT,CASGGQSFNEKLFF,TRBV27,-,TRBJ1-4,TRBD1
TGCGCCAGCAGCCCCTTAGCGGGAGACCACTCCTACGAGCAGTACTTC,CASSPLAGDHSYEQYF,TRBV5-1,-,TRBJ2-7,TRBD2
TGTGCCAGCAGCTTAGACGCAGGCCATAATGAAAAACTGTTTTTT,CASSLDAGHNEKLFF,TRBV7-9,few,TRBJ1-4,-
TGTGCCAGCAGCCTCGACCAAGAGACCCAGTACTTC,CASSLDQETQYF,TRBV6-5,-,TRBJ2-5,-
TGCAGTGGACAGGGGGGCTATGGCTACACCTTC,CSGQGGYGYTF,TRBV20-1,-,TRBJ1-2,TRBD1
TGTGCCTGGAGTGTAGGAGGGGTTGGACCCGGGGAGCTGTTTTTT,CAWSVGGVGPGELFF,TRBV30,-,TRBJ2-2,-
TGCGCCAGCAGTCAGGGCACAGGTGGGGAGGTCAACCCGATGGTACGCAATCAGCCCCAGCATTTT,CASSQGTGGEVNPMVRNQPQHF,TRBV23-1,few,TRBJ1-5,-
TGTGCCAGCAGCAAAGACAGGGGGATAGAGACAGATACGCAGTATTTT,CASSKDRGIETDTQYF,TRBV27,few,TRBJ2-3,TRBD1
TGCGCCAGCAGCCTGGGACTAGCGGGAGGGCCGAACACCGGGGAGCTGTTTTTT,CASSLGLAGGPNTGELFF,TRBV5-1,-,TRBJ2-2,TRBD2
TGTGCCACCAGCAGAGATCTTCCCAGGGTGGACACTGAAGCTTTCTTT,CATSRDLPRVDTEAFF,TRBV15,-,TRBJ1-1,-
TGTGCCAGCAGCGTAGTCGAGAGCTCCTACAATGAGCAGTTCTTC,CASSVVESSYNEQFF,TRBV9,-,TRBJ2-1,-
TGTGCCAGCAGTTACCCGGGACAGGGTGAGGGCTACACCTTC,CASSYPGQGEGYTF,TRBV6-5,few,TRBJ1-2,TRBD1
TGTGCCAGCAGCCTCGCTACAGGGATCTATGGCTACACCTTC,CASSLATGIYGYTF,TRBV13,-,TRBJ1-2,-
TGTGCCAGCAGTATCCTACAGGGGCCGTCGACTGAAGCTTTCTTT,CASSILQGPSTEAFF,TRBV27,-,TRBJ1-1,TRBD1
TGTGCCAGTAGTAAAGTCCTAGCGGGAGGGTTGGATGAGCAGTTCTTC,CASSKVLAGGLDEQFF,TRBV19,-,TRBJ2-1,TRBD2
TGTGCCAGCAGCCCGACAGCAGCTGGCTTTTCGGGCTACACCTTC,CASSPTAAGFSGYTF,TRBV7-2,once,TRBJ1-2,-
TGCGCCAGCAGCGACAGGACAGGGGGCTTTGGCTACCCCTTC,CASSDRTGGFGYPF,TRBV5-1,-,TRBJ1-2,TRBD1
TGTGCCAGCAGCCCGGACAGGGGCCCCACTTTAGGGGATGAAGCTTTCTTT,CASSPDRGPTLGDEAFF,TRBV7-9,-,TRBJ1-1,TRBD1
TGTGCCAGCAGCCTGGACAGGGTTGGGAATTCACCCCTCCACTTT,CASSLDRVGNSPLHF,TRBV7-3,-,TRBJ1-6,TRBD1
TGCGCCAGCAGCCGGGACAGAGCCCATGGCTACACCTTC,CASSRDRAHGYTF,TRBV10-2,-,TRBJ1-2,TRBD1
TGTGCCAGCAGTTTCCACAGGTCTCAGACTGAAGCTTTCTTT,CASSFHRSQTEAFF,TRBV27,-,TRBJ1-1,-
TGTGCCAGCAGCTTATCCGACAGAGTCAACGAGCAGTACTTC,CASSLSDRVNEQYF,TRBV7-3,-,TRBJ2-7,-